One and the same sample provided the 15 T cell receptor beta chains below, sequenced in a study of pediatric ulcerative colitis. One to two pinch biopsies were taken from the rectum during colonoscopy. The method was immunoSEQ multiplex PCR; TCRdb's version includes in-frame clones alone and lacks a portion of them. The sample yields 20,000 to 25,000 clones, roughly two thirds seen once. The material sequenced was gut tissue. The receptors come from a boy aged 5-17 years with severe ulcerative colitis.

The J gene is TRBJ1-2, the V gene TRBV30; possible D gene TRBD1, 6 bases. The V end was cut by 5 bases, the J end by 2 bases, with 9 bases between. The CDR3 is 12 residues long. Germline V gene lookup returns CDR1 GTSNPN and CDR2 SVGIG (reference sequence). The CDR3 reads CAWDDRNYGYTF. CDR3 DNA: TGTGCCTGGGATGACAGGAACTATGGCTACACCTTC.

The gene calls are TRBV19 and TRBJ2-2; D not resolved. Germline loops: CDR1 LNHDA, CDR2 SQIVND (reference sequence). The CDR3 contains 16 residues. The V end lost 8 bases, the J end lost 2 bases, and 18 bases lay between the germline ends. CDR3 DNA: TGTGCCAGTTCCCCCTCTCGACGCAGAAACACCGGGGAGCTGTTTTTT. Translating it yields CASSPSRRRNTGELFF. Full variable domain (rest looked up from reference TRBV19 and TRBJ2-2): DGGITQSPKYLFRKEGQNVTLSCEQNLNHDAMYWYRQDPGQGLRLIYYSQIVNDFQKGDIAEGYSVSREKKESFPLTVTSAQKNPTAFYLCASSPSRRRNTGELFFGEGSRLTVL.

The chain employs TRBV9 and TRBJ2-1, with TRBD2 as a possible D gene (6 bases). Per the germline V gene, CDR1 is SGDLS and CDR2 is YYNGEE. Trimming shortened V by 3 bases and J by 1 base, and 14 bases separated the two germline ends. The CDR3 has 16 residues. CDR3 coding DNA: TGTGCCAGCAGCGCTGCTAGCGAACCATCCTACAATGAGCAGTTCTTC. Its protein is CASSAASEPSYNEQFF.

This clone came up a few times. The V gene is TRBV5-1, the J gene TRBJ2-1; TRBD2 matches at 8 bases. Germline lookup yields CDR1 SGHRS and CDR2 YFSETQ. This CDR3 has 15 amino acids. The V segment lost 3 bases and the J segment 4 bases; nucleotides outside the gene matches: 6. CDR3 sequence reads: CASSSVAGKYNEQFF. The CDR3 DNA reads TGCGCCAGCAGCTCTGTAGCGGGGAAGTACAATGAGCAGTTCTTC.

The rearrangement joins TRBV19 to TRBJ2-7; TRBD1 matches 8 bases. With V trimmed by 4 bases and J by 8 bases, 7 bases remained unmatched. The V gene's germline CDR1 is LNHDA and CDR2 SQIVND (reference sequence). This CDR3 has 13 residues. The CDR3 sequence is CASSTGQAFKQYF. Here the CDR3 DNA reads TGTGCCAGTAGTACGGGACAGGCGTTCAAGCAGTACTTC.

The chain recombines TRBV19 with TRBJ2-7; 7 bases map to TRBD1. CDR1 LNHDA and CDR2 SQIVND come from the germline V gene (reference sequence). Trimming took 1 base from V and 2 from J; bases not matched to a gene: 2. The CDR3 runs 14 residues. CDR3: CASSIAGTAYEQYF. For the CDR3, the DNA is TGTGCCAGTAGTATAGCCGGGACAGCCTACGAGCAGTACTTC.

The chain combines TRBV2 with TRBJ2-4, with D hard to call. Germline V gives CDR1 SNHLY, CDR2 FYNNEI. The CDR3 is made up of 12 amino acids. Trimming took 8 bases from V and 1 from J, leaving 6 bases between them. The CDR3 spells CASGWAKNIQYF. CDR3 nucleotides: TGTGCCAGCGGGTGGGCCAAAAACATTCAGTACTTC.

This chain uses TRBV4-1 with TRBJ2-7; possible D gene TRBD2, 5 bases. Germline CDR1 reads MGHRA; CDR2 reads YSYEKL. V gave up 1 base and J gave up 4 bases, with 17 bases separating them. The CDR3 consists of 16 residues. The CDR3 DNA sequence: TGCGCCAGCAGCCAAGTCGGGATCGGCAGGAGGTACGAGCAGTACTTC. Residues: CASSQVGIGRRYEQYF.

The chain couples TRBV7-2 to TRBJ2-3; D unclear. CDR3 length equals 14 residues. Trimming left V 0 bases short and J 0 bases short, with 4 bases between. The germline V gene encodes CDR1 SGHTA and CDR2 FQGNSA. CDR3 nucleotides: TGTGCCAGCAGCTTAGCCGGGAGCACAGATACGCAGTATTTT. This codes for CASSLAGSTDTQYF.

This clone turned up a few times. V usage is TRBV7-6 and J usage is TRBJ2-7, with D tentatively TRBD2 (7 bases). CDR3 length: 15 residues. V was shortened by 5 bases and J by 0 bases, with 14 bases between the two germline ends. Germline-derived CDR1 and CDR2 are SGHVS and FNYEAQ. In DNA, the CDR3 is TGTGCCAGCAGCCGAGGCGGGGGCCTCTCCTACGAGCAGTACTTC. Translated: CASSRGGGLSYEQYF.

The gene calls are TRBV2 and TRBJ2-2; the match to TRBD1 covers 8 bases. Germline lookup yields CDR1 SNHLY and CDR2 FYNNEI. V shed 9 bases and J 3 bases; nucleotides not matched to a gene: 12. This CDR3 has 16 residues. CDR3 in amino acids: CASGRGWGQDTGELFF. The CDR3 bases are TGTGCCAGTGGTAGGGGTTGGGGACAGGACACCGGGGAGCTGTTTTTT. Together with reference TRBV2 and TRBJ2-2, the CDR3 gives the full variable domain: EPEVTQTPSHQVTQMGQEVILRCVPISNHLYFYWYRQILGQKVEFLVSFYNNEISEKSEIFDDQFSVERPDGSNFTLKIRSTKLEDSAMYFCASGRGWGQDTGELFFGEGSRLTVL.

The chain combines TRBV10-3 with TRBJ2-7; either TRBD1 or TRBD2 may supply D (5 bases each). The CDR3 runs to 12 residues. The germline V gene has CDR1 ENHRY and CDR2 SYGVKD. The V end lost 3 bases, the J end lost 6 bases, and 9 bases lay between the germline ends. DNA of the CDR3: TGTGCCATCAGTGACCAGAGGGGCGAGCAGTACTTC. It translates to CAISDQRGEQYF.

This chain connects TRBV7-8 to TRBJ2-7, with 7 bases aligning to TRBD1. From germline, CDR1 is SGHVS and CDR2 FQNEAQ. Trimming removed 0 bases from V and 0 bases from J; junction bases left unmatched: 2. The CDR3 consists of 15 residues. The CDR3 DNA reads as TGTGCCAGCAGCTTAGCGACAGGGAGCTCCTACGAGCAGTACTTC. It is translated as CASSLATGSSYEQYF.

In this sample, this clone turned up once. This rearrangement joins TRBV5-1 to TRBJ2-5, with D unclear. Germline CDR1 reads SGHRS; CDR2 reads YFSETQ. This CDR3 spans 14 amino acids. V lost 0 bases, J lost 4 bases, and 10 bases lay in between. CDR3 region: CASSLALGGETQYF. DNA of the CDR3: TGCGCCAGCAGCTTGGCTCTGGGCGGAGAGACCCAGTACTTC.

V is TRBV10-3 and J is TRBJ2-7; D is undetermined. The germline V and J ends were trimmed by 4 bases and 5 bases, with 12 bases remaining between them. The CDR3 is 13 amino acids. The germline gives CDR1 ENHRY, CDR2 SYGVKD. CDR3 amino acids: CAISAPNRDEQYF. The CDR3 DNA reads as TGTGCCATCAGTGCCCCGAACCGGGACGAGCAGTACTTC.